This T cell receptor beta chain was identified during a study of cytomegalovirus exposure and HLA in healthy donors. General study points: Later work associated roughly 15,000 TCR beta sequences with HLA alleles at 0.05 false discovery rate. In presence/absence analyses, roughly uniform sequencing depth across donors was assumed. Equally common other TCR beta chains were less clonally expanded than HLA-associated ones, a later analysis found.

It was with 60 Vbeta and 13 Jbeta primers that the PCR ran. TCRdb keeps only in-frame clones here, not all; method: immunoSEQ multiplex PCR. This sample's clone table lists 80,000 to 95,000 clones. The CDR3 covers 13 residues. V dropped 2 bases and J dropped 4 bases, with 5 bases sitting between them. Per germline, CDR1 KGHSH and CDR2 LQKENI. Concerning this clone itself: The antigen is undetermined.

Sequenced sample: PBMCs. The receptor comes from a man in his fifties or sixties in good health and CMV-seropositive. The V call is TRBV18, the J call TRBJ2-2; unclear D gene. CDR3 protein: CASSPWSTGELFF. The CDR3 nucleotides are TGTGCCAGCTCACCATGGAGCACCGGGGAGCTGTTTTTT.